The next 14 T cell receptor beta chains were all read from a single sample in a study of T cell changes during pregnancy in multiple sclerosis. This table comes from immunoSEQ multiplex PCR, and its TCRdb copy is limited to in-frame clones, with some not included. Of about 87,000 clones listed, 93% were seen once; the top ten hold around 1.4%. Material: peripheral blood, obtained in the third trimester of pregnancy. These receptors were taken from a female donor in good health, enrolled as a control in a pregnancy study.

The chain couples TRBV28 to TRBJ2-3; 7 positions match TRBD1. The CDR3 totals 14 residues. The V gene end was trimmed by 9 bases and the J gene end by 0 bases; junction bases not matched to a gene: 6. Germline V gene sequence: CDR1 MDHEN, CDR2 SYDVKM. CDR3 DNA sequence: TGTGCCAGGAACGACAGGGATAGCACAGATACGCAGTATTTT. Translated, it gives CARNDRDSTDTQYF.

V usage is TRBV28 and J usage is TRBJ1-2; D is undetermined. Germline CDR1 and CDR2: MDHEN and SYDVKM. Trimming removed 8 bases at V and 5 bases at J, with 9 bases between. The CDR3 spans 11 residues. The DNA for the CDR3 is TGTGCCAGCCGGAGAATGTATGGCTACACCTTC. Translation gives CASRRMYGYTF.

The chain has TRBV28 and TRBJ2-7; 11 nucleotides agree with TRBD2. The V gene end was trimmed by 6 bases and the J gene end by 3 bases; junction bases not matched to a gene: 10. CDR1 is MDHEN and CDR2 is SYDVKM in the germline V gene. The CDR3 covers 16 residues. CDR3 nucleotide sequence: TGTGCCAGCAGCTTCACCACTAGCGGGAGACTCTACGAGCAGTACTTC. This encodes CASSFTTSGRLYEQYF.

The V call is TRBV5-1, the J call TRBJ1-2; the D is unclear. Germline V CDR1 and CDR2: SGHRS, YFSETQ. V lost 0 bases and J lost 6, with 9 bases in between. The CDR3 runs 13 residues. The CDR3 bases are TGCGCCAGCAGCTTGGGTTCGGGTGATGGCTACACCTTC. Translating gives CASSLGSGDGYTF.

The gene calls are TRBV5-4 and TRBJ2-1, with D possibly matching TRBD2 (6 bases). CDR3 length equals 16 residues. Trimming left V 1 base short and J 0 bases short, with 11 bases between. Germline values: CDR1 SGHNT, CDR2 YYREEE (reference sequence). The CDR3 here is CASSLPSGFSYNEQFF. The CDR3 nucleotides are TGTGCCAGCAGCTTGCCCAGCGGGTTCTCCTACAATGAGCAGTTCTTC.

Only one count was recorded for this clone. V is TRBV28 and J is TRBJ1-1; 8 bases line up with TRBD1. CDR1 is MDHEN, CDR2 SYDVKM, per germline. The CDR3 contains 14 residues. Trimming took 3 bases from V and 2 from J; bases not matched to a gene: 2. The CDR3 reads CASSLTGVNTEAFF. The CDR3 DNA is TGTGCCAGCAGTTTGACAGGGGTAAACACTGAAGCTTTCTTT.

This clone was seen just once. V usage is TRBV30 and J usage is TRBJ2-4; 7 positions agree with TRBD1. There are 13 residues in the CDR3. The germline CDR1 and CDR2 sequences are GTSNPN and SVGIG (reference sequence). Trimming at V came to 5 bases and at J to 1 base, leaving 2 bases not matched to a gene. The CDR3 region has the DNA TGTGCCTGGGAGGGGGCCGCCAAAAACATTCAGTACTTC. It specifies CAWEGAAKNIQYF.

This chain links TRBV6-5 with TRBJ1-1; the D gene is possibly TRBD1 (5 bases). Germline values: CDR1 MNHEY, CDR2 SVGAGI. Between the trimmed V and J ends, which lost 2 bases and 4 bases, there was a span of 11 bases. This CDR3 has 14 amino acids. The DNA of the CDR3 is TGTGCCAGCAGTTACAGGGAGGGGAGCACTGAAGCTTTCTTT. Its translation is CASSYREGSTEAFF.

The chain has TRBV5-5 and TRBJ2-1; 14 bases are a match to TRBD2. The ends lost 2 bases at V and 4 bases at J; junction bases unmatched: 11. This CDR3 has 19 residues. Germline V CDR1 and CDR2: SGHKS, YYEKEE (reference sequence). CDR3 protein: CASSFLETSGRGAYNEQFF. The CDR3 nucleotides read TGTGCCAGCAGCTTCCTAGAGACTAGCGGGAGGGGGGCTTACAATGAGCAGTTCTTC. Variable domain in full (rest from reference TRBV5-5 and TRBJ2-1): DAGVTQSPTHLIKTRGQQVTLRCSPISGHKSVSWYQQVLGQGPQFIFQYYEKEERGRGNFPDRFSARQFPNYSSELNVNALLLGDSALYLCASSFLETSGRGAYNEQFFGPGTRLTVL.

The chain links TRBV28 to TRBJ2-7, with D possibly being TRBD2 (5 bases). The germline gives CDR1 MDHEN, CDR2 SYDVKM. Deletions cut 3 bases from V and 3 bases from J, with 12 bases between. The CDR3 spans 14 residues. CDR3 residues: CASSFRGFNYEQYF. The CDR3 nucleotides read TGTGCCAGCAGTTTCAGAGGGTTCAACTACGAGCAGTACTTC.

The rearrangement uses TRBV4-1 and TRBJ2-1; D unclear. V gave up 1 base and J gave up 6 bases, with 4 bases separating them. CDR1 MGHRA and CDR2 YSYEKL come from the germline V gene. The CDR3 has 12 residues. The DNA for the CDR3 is TGCGCCAGCAGCCAAGCCTCCAATGAGCAGTTCTTC. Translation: CASSQASNEQFF.

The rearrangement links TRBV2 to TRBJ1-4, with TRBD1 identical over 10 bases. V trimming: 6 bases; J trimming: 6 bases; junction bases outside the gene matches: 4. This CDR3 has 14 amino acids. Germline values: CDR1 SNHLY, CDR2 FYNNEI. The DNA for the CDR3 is TGTGCCAGCAGCGCCGGGACAGGGGATGAAAAACTGTTTTTT. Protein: CASSAGTGDEKLFF.

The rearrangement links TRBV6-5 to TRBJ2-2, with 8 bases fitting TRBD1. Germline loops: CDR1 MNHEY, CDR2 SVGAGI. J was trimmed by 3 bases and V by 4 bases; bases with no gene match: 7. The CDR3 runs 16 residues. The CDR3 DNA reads TGTGCCAGCAGTTTCGGACAGGGTGAAGACACCGGGGAGCTGTTTTTT. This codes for CASSFGQGEDTGELFF.

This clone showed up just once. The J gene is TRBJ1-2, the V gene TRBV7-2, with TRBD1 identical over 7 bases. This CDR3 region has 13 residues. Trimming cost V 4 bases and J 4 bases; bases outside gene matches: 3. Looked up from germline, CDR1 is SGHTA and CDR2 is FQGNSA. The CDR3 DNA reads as TGTGCCAGCAGCTCGGGACAGCTCTATGGCTACACCTTC. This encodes CASSSGQLYGYTF. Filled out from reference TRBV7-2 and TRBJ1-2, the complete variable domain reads GAGVSQSPSNKVTEKGKDVELRCDPISGHTALYWYRQSLGQGLEFLIYFQGNSAPDKSGLPSDRFSAERTGGSVSTLTIQRTQQEDSAVYLCASSSGQLYGYTFGSGTRLTVV.